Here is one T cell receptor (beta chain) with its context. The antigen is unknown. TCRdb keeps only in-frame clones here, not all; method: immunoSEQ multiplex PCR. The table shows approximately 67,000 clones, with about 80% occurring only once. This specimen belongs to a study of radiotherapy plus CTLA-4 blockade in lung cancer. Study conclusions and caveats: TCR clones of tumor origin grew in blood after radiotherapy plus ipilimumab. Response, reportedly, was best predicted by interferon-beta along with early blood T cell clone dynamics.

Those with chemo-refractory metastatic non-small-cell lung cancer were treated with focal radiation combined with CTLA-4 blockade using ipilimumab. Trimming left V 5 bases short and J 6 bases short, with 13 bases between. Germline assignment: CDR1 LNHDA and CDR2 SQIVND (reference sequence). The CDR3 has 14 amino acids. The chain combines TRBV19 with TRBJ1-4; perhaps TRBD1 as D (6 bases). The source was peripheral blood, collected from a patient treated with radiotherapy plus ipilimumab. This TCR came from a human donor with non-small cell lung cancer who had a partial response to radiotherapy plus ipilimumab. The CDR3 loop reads CASSRTVTHEKLFF. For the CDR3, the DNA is TGTGCCAGTAGTCGGACAGTTACACATGAAAAACTGTTTTTT.